Listed here is a single T cell receptor (beta chain). Its specificity is not known. These data originate in a study of T-cell memory formation after mild COVID-19. Study context: For the most part, TCR clusters were specific to one donor. Whole-study results and caveats: Balance between CD4 and CD8 was seen in clones contracting day 15 to 85, and a CD4+ lean was seen in later expanders. Contracting CD4+ clones were located mainly in CM and EM, and CD8+ clones in EMRA.

TCRdb reanalysed the 5' RACE reads using MiXCR and keeps one entry per CDR3 protein. The profile covers 380,000 or so distinct CDR3 sequences, with about 13% appearing a single time and 20% to 25% taken by the ten largest. The TCR originated in a man aged 18 to 29 who had mild COVID-19 (a few samples of this study predate the infection). Cell type and time point are not known. Sequencing was done on a sample of PBMCs or a T cell subset sorted from them (not recorded which).

In DNA, the CDR3 is TGCGCCAGCAGCCTAGGGGTGAACAATCAGCCCCAGCATTTT. Translation: CASSLGVNNQPQHF. The chain has TRBV5-1 and TRBJ1-5; maybe TRBD1 (5 bases). V was clipped by 4 bases and J by 3 bases, with 11 bases between them. The CDR3 has 14 amino acids. The germline V gene has CDR1 SGHRS and CDR2 YFSETQ.